A selection of T cell receptor beta chains follows, all from one sample in a study of molecular identifiers for immune sequencing clone quantification. TCRdb passed the PCR reads through MiXCR, listing each CDR3 protein once. Among 490,000 or so distinct CDR3 sequences, less than 30% were seen once, and the ten largest hold 0.76%. Sequencing was done on a sample of naive CD8+ T cells from blood, with Jurkat cell RNA spiked in. Receptors originate from a human donor in good health. Some libraries in this study had Jurkat cell RNA spiked in. The CDR3 runs from the conserved cysteine through the conserved F or W. Each record gives: V gene, D gene, clone size, J gene, CDR3 DNA, CDR3 protein. A D gene is named only where the DNA matches it firmly. The size of a clone is reported for some rows only, either as once, few or many, or as a class for expanded clones.

V gene: TRBV20-1; D gene: -; clone size: -; J gene: TRBJ2-3; CDR3 DNA: TGCGGTGCTAGTTTGACCGATTTGGCAGATACGCAGTATTTT; CDR3 protein: CGASLTDLADTQYF
V gene: TRBV27; D gene: -; clone size: -; J gene: TRBJ1-3; CDR3 DNA: TGTGCCAGCAGTTCACGGACAGCTAACTCTGGAAACACCATATATTTT; CDR3 protein: CASSSRTANSGNTIYF
V gene: TRBV7-9; D gene: TRBD2; clone size: -; J gene: TRBJ2-7; CDR3 DNA: TGTGCCAGCAGCTTACCAGCGGGAGGGCTCCCAACGGACGAGCAGTACTTC; CDR3 protein: CASSLPAGGLPTDEQYF
V gene: TRBV29-1; D gene: -; clone size: many; J gene: TRBJ2-7; CDR3 DNA: TGCAGCGTTGAAGATCGACAGAACTTCCGCGAGCAGTACTTC; CDR3 protein: CSVEDRQNFREQYF
V gene: TRBV4-1; D gene: -; clone size: -; J gene: TRBJ2-5; CDR3 DNA: TGCGCCAGCAGCCAAGAGGGGCTACCGCAAGAGCCCCAGTACTTC; CDR3 protein: CASSQEGLPQEPQYF
V gene: TRBV4-3; D gene: -; clone size: few; J gene: TRBJ2-7; CDR3 DNA: TGCGCCAGCAGCCAAGCCCCCACAGCATCCTACGAGCAGTACTTC; CDR3 protein: CASSQAPTASYEQYF
V gene: TRBV2; D gene: TRBD1; clone size: many; J gene: TRBJ1-2; CDR3 DNA: TGTGCCAGCAGCGGGACAGGGGTCATCTACGGCTACACCTTC; CDR3 protein: CASSGTGVIYGYTF
V gene: TRBV19; D gene: -; clone size: -; J gene: TRBJ1-1; CDR3 DNA: TGTGCCAGTAGTATAGATGGACCCGAGAACACTGAAGCTTTCTTT; CDR3 protein: CASSIDGPENTEAFF
V gene: TRBV4-3; D gene: -; clone size: many; J gene: TRBJ2-7; CDR3 DNA: TGCGCCAGCAGCCAAAACAAGGGCTACGAGCAGTACTTC; CDR3 protein: CASSQNKGYEQYF
V gene: TRBV27; D gene: -; clone size: few; J gene: TRBJ2-2; CDR3 DNA: TGTGCCAGCAGTTTAATTAGGGTCGCGAACACCGGGGAGCTGTTTTTT; CDR3 protein: CASSLIRVANTGELFF
V gene: TRBV7-9; D gene: -; clone size: many; J gene: TRBJ2-3; CDR3 DNA: TGTGCCAGCAGCTTTAGCGGTCCCACAGATACGCAGTATTTT; CDR3 protein: CASSFSGPTDTQYF
V gene: TRBV7-9; D gene: -; clone size: few; J gene: TRBJ1-1; CDR3 DNA: TGTGCCAGCAGGCCGTTGGTAACTGAAGCTTTCTTT; CDR3 protein: CASRPLVTEAFF
V gene: TRBV6-2/TRBV6-3; D gene: -; clone size: many; J gene: TRBJ1-1; CDR3 DNA: TGTGCGGGGTCAAGTGGCACTGAAGCTTTCTTT; CDR3 protein: CAGSSGTEAFF
V gene: TRBV19; D gene: -; clone size: -; J gene: TRBJ2-3; CDR3 DNA: TGTGCCAGTAGTATAATGGGGCGCGCAGATACGCAGTATTTT; CDR3 protein: CASSIMGRADTQYF
V gene: TRBV20-1; D gene: TRBD1; clone size: -; J gene: TRBJ2-7; CDR3 DNA: TGCAGTGCTATGGACAGGGTGAATTCCTACGAGCAGTACTTC; CDR3 protein: CSAMDRVNSYEQYF
V gene: TRBV7-9; D gene: -; clone size: -; J gene: TRBJ2-1; CDR3 DNA: TGTGCCAGCAGCTTAGCGCTCACGGGAGACCACAATGAGCAGTTCTTC; CDR3 protein: CASSLALTGDHNEQFF
V gene: TRBV12-3/TRBV12-4; D gene: -; clone size: -; J gene: TRBJ1-4; CDR3 DNA: TGTGCCAGCAGTCCAAGACAGGCCCATTACCCAGATGAAAAACTGTTTTTT; CDR3 protein: CASSPRQAHYPDEKLFF
V gene: TRBV11-2; D gene: -; clone size: -; J gene: TRBJ2-5; CDR3 DNA: TGTGCCAGCAGCTCCAAATTCCAAGAGACCCAGTACTTC; CDR3 protein: CASSSKFQETQYF
V gene: TRBV12-3/TRBV12-4; D gene: -; clone size: -; J gene: TRBJ2-7; CDR3 DNA: TGTGCCAGCAGTTTTTGGCCCGGAAGCCCCAACTACGAGCAGTACTTC; CDR3 protein: CASSFWPGSPNYEQYF
V gene: TRBV4-3; D gene: -; clone size: many; J gene: TRBJ1-3; CDR3 DNA: TGCGCCAGCAGCCCCAATTACGGAAACACCATATATTTT; CDR3 protein: CASSPNYGNTIYF
V gene: TRBV29-1; D gene: TRBD2; clone size: many; J gene: TRBJ2-5; CDR3 DNA: TGCAGCGTTGAGCCTATAGCGGGAGGGGGAGAGACCCAGTACTTC; CDR3 protein: CSVEPIAGGGETQYF
V gene: TRBV12-3/TRBV12-4; D gene: TRBD1; clone size: -; J gene: TRBJ2-7; CDR3 DNA: TGTGCCAGCAGTCCGAGACCGGGACAGGGGGCTCTGTCCTACGAGCAGTACTTC; CDR3 protein: CASSPRPGQGALSYEQYF
V gene: TRBV4-1; D gene: -; clone size: -; J gene: TRBJ2-5; CDR3 DNA: TGCGCCCGCCGCCCAGCATCCTCCCCTCGTTTGGAGCCCCAGTACTTC; CDR3 protein: CARRPASSPRLEPQYF
V gene: TRBV27; D gene: TRBD2; clone size: -; J gene: TRBJ2-7; CDR3 DNA: TGTGCCAGCAGTTTAACGGGACTAGCGTTCTACGAGCAGTACTTC; CDR3 protein: CASSLTGLAFYEQYF
V gene: TRBV11-2; D gene: TRBD2; clone size: -; J gene: TRBJ2-3; CDR3 DNA: TGTGCCAGCAGCTTGTTGACTAGCGGGGCCATAGATACGCAGTATTTT; CDR3 protein: CASSLLTSGAIDTQYF
V gene: TRBV7-8; D gene: -; clone size: many; J gene: TRBJ2-5; CDR3 DNA: TGTGCCAGCAGCTTTCCCCTCCCACGGACAGTCGAGACCCAGTACTTC; CDR3 protein: CASSFPLPRTVETQYF
V gene: TRBV27; D gene: -; clone size: -; J gene: TRBJ2-1; CDR3 DNA: TGTGCCAGCAGTTTAGGGGCAGGGGACAATGAGCAGTTCTTC; CDR3 protein: CASSLGAGDNEQFF
V gene: TRBV4-3; D gene: -; clone size: many; J gene: TRBJ1-5; CDR3 DNA: TGCGCCAGCAGCCAAGATACTGTGAATCAGCCCCAGCATTTT; CDR3 protein: CASSQDTVNQPQHF
V gene: TRBV2; D gene: TRBD1; clone size: few; J gene: TRBJ1-6; CDR3 DNA: TGTGCCAGCAGTGAAGCGGTTGGGACAGGGTTTTTGTCACCCCTCCACTTT; CDR3 protein: CASSEAVGTGFLSPLHF
V gene: TRBV7-9; D gene: -; clone size: -; J gene: TRBJ2-7; CDR3 DNA: TGTGCCAGCAGTGGTCAAACGGTCTCCTACGAGCAGTACTTC; CDR3 protein: CASSGQTVSYEQYF
V gene: TRBV20-1; D gene: -; clone size: -; J gene: TRBJ1-5; CDR3 DNA: TGCAGTGCTAGAGCCCGAACCGGGGCCCATAGCAATCAGCCCCAGCATTTT; CDR3 protein: CSARARTGAHSNQPQHF
V gene: TRBV5-4; D gene: TRBD1; clone size: many; J gene: TRBJ2-3; CDR3 DNA: TGTGCCAGCAGCAAGGGACAGGGGCCAGATACGCAGTATTTT; CDR3 protein: CASSKGQGPDTQYF
V gene: TRBV24-1; D gene: -; clone size: many; J gene: TRBJ1-2; CDR3 DNA: TGTGCCACCAGTGATTCCTATGGCTACACCTTC; CDR3 protein: CATSDSYGYTF
V gene: TRBV28; D gene: -; clone size: -; J gene: TRBJ2-7; CDR3 DNA: TGTGCCAGCAGTCCCCGACCTTGGAACGAGCAGTACTTC; CDR3 protein: CASSPRPWNEQYF
V gene: TRBV12-5; D gene: TRBD1; clone size: few; J gene: TRBJ1-2; CDR3 DNA: TGTGCTAGTGGTATAGACAGGGATGGCTACACCTTC; CDR3 protein: CASGIDRDGYTF
V gene: TRBV6-2/TRBV6-3; D gene: -; clone size: -; J gene: TRBJ2-5; CDR3 DNA: TGTGCCAGCAGTATCGACGGTTGGGGGTCGGGGGACCAAGAGACCCAGTACTTC; CDR3 protein: CASSIDGWGSGDQETQYF
V gene: TRBV5-1; D gene: TRBD1; clone size: many; J gene: TRBJ2-5; CDR3 DNA: TGCGCCAGCGCAGACGGGACAGGGGGTTTAGAGACCCAGTACTTC; CDR3 protein: CASADGTGGLETQYF
V gene: TRBV6-2/TRBV6-3; D gene: -; clone size: many; J gene: TRBJ1-1; CDR3 DNA: TGTGCCAGCAGTTCCCAACGGGGTACGACTGAAGCTTTCTTT; CDR3 protein: CASSSQRGTTEAFF
V gene: TRBV6-6; D gene: TRBD1; clone size: few; J gene: TRBJ1-5; CDR3 DNA: TGTGCCAGCAGTTACGGGACAGGGGGCGTTCAGCCCCAGCATTTT; CDR3 protein: CASSYGTGGVQPQHF
V gene: TRBV28; D gene: -; clone size: many; J gene: TRBJ1-5; CDR3 DNA: TGTGCCAGCAGTTTAAATCTTGTTCAGCCCCAGCATTTT; CDR3 protein: CASSLNLVQPQHF
V gene: TRBV7-2; D gene: -; clone size: many; J gene: TRBJ2-3; CDR3 DNA: TGTGCCAGCAGCTCCCAGGGGGGTAGCACAGATACGCAGTATTTT; CDR3 protein: CASSSQGGSTDTQYF
V gene: TRBV7-2; D gene: -; clone size: -; J gene: TRBJ2-7; CDR3 DNA: TGTGCCAGCAGCACGACCGGAATAGGGGCCTACGAGCAGTACTTC; CDR3 protein: CASSTTGIGAYEQYF
V gene: TRBV20-1; D gene: -; clone size: many; J gene: TRBJ1-1; CDR3 DNA: TGCAGTGCTAGAGACGGGATTAGCACTGAAGCTTTCTTT; CDR3 protein: CSARDGISTEAFF
V gene: TRBV13; D gene: -; clone size: many; J gene: TRBJ2-7; CDR3 DNA: TGTGCCAGCAGCTTAGGTGGCCGGTTCTACGAGCAGTACTTC; CDR3 protein: CASSLGGRFYEQYF
V gene: TRBV24-1; D gene: -; clone size: -; J gene: TRBJ1-5; CDR3 DNA: TGTGCCACCAGTGATTTGCCCCATAGGGATCAGCCCCAGCATTTT; CDR3 protein: CATSDLPHRDQPQHF
V gene: TRBV5-6; D gene: -; clone size: many; J gene: TRBJ2-1; CDR3 DNA: TGTGCCAGCAGTCCGACAGCGTACAATGAGCAGTTCTTC; CDR3 protein: CASSPTAYNEQFF
V gene: TRBV4-3; D gene: -; clone size: many; J gene: TRBJ2-2; CDR3 DNA: TGCGCCAGCAGCCAAGAATACAACACCGGGGAGCTGTTTTTT; CDR3 protein: CASSQEYNTGELFF
V gene: TRBV7-2; D gene: TRBD2; clone size: -; J gene: TRBJ2-1; CDR3 DNA: TGTGCCAGCAGCCCGAGACTAGCGGGTTTAGGGAATGAGCAGCTCTTC; CDR3 protein: CASSPRLAGLGNEQLF
V gene: TRBV27; D gene: TRBD1; clone size: -; J gene: TRBJ1-2; CDR3 DNA: TGTGCCAGCAGTTTATCTTATTTAGGGGGCGACTATGGCTACACCTTC; CDR3 protein: CASSLSYLGGDYGYTF
V gene: TRBV30; D gene: -; clone size: few; J gene: TRBJ2-3; CDR3 DNA: TGTGCCTGGAGTGTAGGCCCGCACCCAGGCGGGAGCACAGATACGCAGTATTTT; CDR3 protein: CAWSVGPHPGGSTDTQYF